Listed here are 24 T cell receptor beta chains from one sample, sequenced in a study of early T cells in non-severe SARS-CoV-2 infection. TCRdb independently ran MiXCR on the 5' RACE reads; one entry per CDR3 protein. This sample has around 57,000 distinct CDR3 sequences, with 11% found just once. The specimen sequenced was whole blood. These receptors originate from an adult who was a healthcare worker with PCR-confirmed SARS-CoV-2 infection or an uninfected control (not recorded which).

This clonotype was counted ten times or more. This sequence joins TRBV2 and TRBJ2-1; maybe TRBD2 (7 bases). From germline, CDR1 is SNHLY and CDR2 FYNNEI. V lost 4 bases and J 0 bases, leaving 13 bases between the germline ends. There are 16 residues in the CDR3. CDR3 region: CASSGGREYSYNEQFF. The DNA of the CDR3 is TGTGCCAGCAGTGGGGGGCGGGAGTACTCCTACAATGAGCAGTTCTTC.

Ten or more counts support this clonotype. The V and J genes are TRBV7-3 and TRBJ2-3; D remains ambiguous. V lost 5 bases to trimming and J lost 11 bases, with 17 bases between them. Germline V gives CDR1 SGHTA, CDR2 FQGTGA. The CDR3 runs to 13 residues. This chain's CDR3 is CASSPGTVFGQYF. In DNA, the CDR3 is TGTGCCAGCAGCCCAGGAACCGTGTTCGGGCAGTATTTT.

This clonotype was counted between two and nine times. V usage is TRBV12-3 or TRBV12-4 and J usage is TRBJ1-2, with 7 nucleotides matching TRBD1. The V segment lost 2 bases and the J segment 7 bases; nucleotides outside the gene matches: 7. This CDR3 comprises 14 residues. Here the CDR3 reads CASSLRGRLLGYTF. The CDR3 DNA sequence: TGTGCCAGCAGTTTAAGGGGGCGTCTACTTGGCTACACCTTC.

V gene TRBV12-3 or TRBV12-4 combines with J gene TRBJ2-7; TRBD2 aligns across 10 bases. The CDR3 has 13 residues. The V segment lost 4 bases and the J segment 3 bases; nucleotides outside the gene matches: 0. CDR3 residues: CASSWTSGYEQYF. DNA of the CDR3: TGTGCCAGCAGTTGGACTAGCGGCTACGAGCAGTACTTC.

There are many counts of this clonotype. This chain joins TRBV27 and TRBJ2-6, with 10 bases lining up with TRBD1. The CDR3 spans 18 residues. V lost 4 bases and J lost 0; bases outside the gene matches: 6. Germline CDR1 MNHEY, CDR2 SMNVEV (reference sequence). In DNA, the CDR3 is TGTGCCAGCAGTTCCGGGACAGGGGCCTACTCTGGGGCCAACGTCCTGACTTTC. Protein sequence: CASSSGTGAYSGANVLTF.

This chain links TRBV6-5 with TRBJ2-4; D unresolved. The ends were cut back, 5 bases at V and 0 bases at J, with 11 bases in the middle. Looked up from germline, CDR1 is MNHEY and CDR2 is SVGAGI. CDR3 length equals 15 residues. For the CDR3, the DNA is TGTGCCAGCAGTGACGGATTTCTAGCCAAAAACATTCAGTACTTC. Amino acid sequence: CASSDGFLAKNIQYF.

This clonotype appeared many times. This chain connects TRBV20-1 to TRBJ2-7; TRBD2 aligns across 12 bases. Per germline, CDR1 DFQATT and CDR2 SNEGSKA (reference sequence). After removal of 0 bases from V and 2 bases from J, the junction contained 11 bases not matched to a gene. This CDR3 has 18 amino acids. CDR3 in DNA: TGCAGTGCTAGAGATATCCCGGGACTAGCGGGTTCTACCTACGAGCAGTACTTC. Its translation is CSARDIPGLAGSTYEQYF.

This clonotype came up many times. The V and J genes are TRBV5-1 and TRBJ2-1, with a weak D call TRBD2 (5 bases). The CDR3 contains 16 residues. Germline assignment: CDR1 SGHRS and CDR2 YFSETQ. The V end was cut by 4 bases, the J end by 9 bases, with 23 bases between. Here the CDR3 DNA reads TGCGCCAGCAGCCACTTTGATGGGGTCGGGGTTATTGAGCAGTTCTTC. Translated: CASSHFDGVGVIEQFF.

Comments on this clonotype: A clone one base away is much larger, so this may be a read error. The gene calls are TRBV7-6 and TRBJ2-7, with D perhaps being TRBD1 or TRBD2 (5 bases each). The CDR3 length is 13 residues. Between the trimmed V and J ends, which lost 3 bases and 7 bases, there was a span of 13 bases. Germline CDR1 SGHVS, CDR2 FNYEAQ. Here the CDR3 DNA reads TGTGCCAGCAGCTTTAAACGAGGGGAAGAGCAGTACTTC. Amino acids: CASSFKRGEEQYF.

This clonotype was seen at least ten times. The gene calls are TRBV4-2 and TRBJ1-3; 9 bases map to TRBD1. Germline V lookup: CDR1 LGHNA, CDR2 YNFKEQ. The CDR3 totals 17 residues. Trimming cost V 5 bases and J 0 bases; bases outside gene matches: 8. In DNA form, the CDR3 reads TGTGCCAGCAGCTCCCGGCCGGGACAGGGCTCTGGAAACACCATATATTTT. This encodes CASSSRPGQGSGNTIYF.

This rearrangement joins TRBV27 to TRBJ2-7; the match to TRBD2 covers 9 bases. The CDR3 has 16 amino acids. Germline CDR1 is MNHEY and CDR2 is SMNVEV (reference sequence). Trimming took 9 bases from V and 0 from J; bases not matched to a gene: 12. As DNA, the CDR3 is TGTGCCAGAGCGGGAGGACCCGCCGGAAGCTCCTACGAGCAGTACTTC. This gives the protein CARAGGPAGSSYEQYF.

This clonotype appeared once. A much larger clone sits a single nucleotide away, making a read error possible. The genes are TRBV10-3 and TRBJ1-1; D gene ambiguous. V shed 4 bases and J shed 3 bases, with 12 bases lying between them. Germline V gives CDR1 ENHRY, CDR2 SYGVKD. This CDR3 is built from 14 residues. The CDR3 loop reads CAISVSFGDTEAFF. Here the CDR3 DNA reads TGTGCCATCAGTGTTTCTTTTGGGGACACTGAAGCTTTCTTT.

The sample holds many counts of this clonotype. V and J are TRBV29-1 and TRBJ2-2; D ambiguous. The length of the CDR3 is 13 residues. Looked up from germline, CDR1 is SQVTM and CDR2 is ANQGSEA. Trimming pared 8 bases from V and 5 bases from J, leaving 15 bases between. The CDR3 nucleotides read TGCAGCCATAGGGTTCTGGGGACCGGGGAGCTGTTTTTT. Translated: CSHRVLGTGELFF.

The V gene is TRBV29-1, the J gene TRBJ2-3; 9 bases match TRBD2. The CDR3 runs to 12 residues. J lost 5 bases, V lost 6 bases, and 3 bases had no gene match. Germline CDR1 is SQVTM and CDR2 is ANQGSEA. The chain's CDR3 is CSVPTSGDTQYF. The CDR3 coding sequence is TGCAGCGTCCCGACTAGCGGAGATACGCAGTATTTT.

The chain uses TRBV20-1 and TRBJ1-5; tentative D call: TRBD1 (6 bases). V lost 6 bases and J lost 1, with 16 bases in between. Germline V CDR1 and CDR2: DFQATT, SNEGSKA (reference sequence). This CDR3 region has 15 residues. The CDR3 nucleotides read TGCAGTGCCCAAGAAGGGGGGGCAAGCAATCAGCCCCAGCATTTT. It is translated as CSAQEGGASNQPQHF.

V usage is TRBV12-3 or TRBV12-4 and J usage is TRBJ2-2; D is unresolved. CDR3 length: 14 residues. Between the trimmed V and J ends, which lost 5 bases and 7 bases, there was a span of 14 bases. The CDR3 DNA is TGTGCCAGCAGTCCACGCGGCGTAGGCGGGGAGCTGTTTTTT. Amino acids: CASSPRGVGGELFF.

This clonotype was counted only a few times. The chain couples TRBV27 to TRBJ2-7; D could derive from TRBD1 or TRBD2 (5 bases each). With 2 bases removed from V and 3 bases from J, the gap between germline ends came to 8 bases. CDR1 and CDR2 (germline): MNHEY, SMNVEV (reference sequence). CDR3 length: 13 residues. This chain's CDR3 is CASSLGAGYEQYF. In DNA, the CDR3 is TGTGCCAGCAGTTTAGGGGCGGGCTACGAGCAGTACTTC.

This clonotype was observed a handful of times. At one end, the junction sequence differs from germline, possibly due to a read error. This chain uses TRBV2 with TRBJ2-1; D not certain. The germline V gene encodes CDR1 SNHLY and CDR2 FYNNEI. This CDR3 is 14 amino acids long. DNA of the CDR3: TGTGCCAACAGTGACGGAGATGGCGTCAATGAGCAGTTCTTC. As protein: CANSDGDGVNEQFF.

This clonotype occurred many times. This sequence joins TRBV19 and TRBJ1-5, with a tentative D call TRBD1 (5 bases). CDR3 length: 16 amino acids. Germline CDR1 reads LNHDA; CDR2 reads SQIVND (reference sequence). The V end lost 4 bases, the J end lost 2 bases, and 15 bases lay between the germline ends. CDR3 nucleotide sequence: TGTGCCAGTAGTACTGAACAGGTCTTCGGCAATCAGCCCCAGCATTTT. Encoded protein: CASSTEQVFGNQPQHF.

This clonotype was detected many times. The chain joins TRBV4-1 to TRBJ2-5; possibly TRBD2 for D (5 bases). The germline V gene has CDR1 MGHRA and CDR2 YSYEKL. The CDR3 spans 13 residues. V was shortened by 1 base and J by 5 bases, with 8 bases between the two germline ends. CDR3 nucleotide sequence: TGCGCCAGCAGCCAAGCAGAGGGCGAGACCCAGTACTTC. Amino acid sequence: CASSQAEGETQYF.

This clonotype came up many times. This chain links TRBV20-1 with TRBJ1-3; D is undetermined. This CDR3 is 13 amino acids long. Trimming shortened V by 6 bases and J by 4 bases, and 13 bases separated the two germline ends. Germline values: CDR1 DFQATT, CDR2 SNEGSKA (reference sequence). CDR3: CSALGRLGNTIYF. The CDR3, as DNA: TGCAGTGCCCTAGGGCGTTTAGGAAACACCATATATTTT.

This clonotype was counted ten times or more. The V call is TRBV20-1, the J call TRBJ2-3, with D tentatively TRBD2 (5 bases). The CDR3 has 13 residues. The germline V and J ends were trimmed by 6 bases and 0 bases, with 10 bases remaining between them. CDR1 is DFQATT, CDR2 SNEGSKA, per germline (reference sequence). CDR3 nucleotides: TGCAGTGCCAGGACTGGAAGCACAGATACGCAGTATTTT. Encoded protein: CSARTGSTDTQYF.

This clonotype was picked up many times. This chain joins TRBV29-1 and TRBJ2-5; 9 positions match TRBD2. The V segment lost 4 bases and the J segment 4 bases; nucleotides outside the gene matches: 4. This CDR3 region has 13 residues. The V gene's germline CDR1 is SQVTM and CDR2 ANQGSEA. The CDR3 nucleotides read TGCAGCGTTGCCAGCGGGAGGAGAGAGACCCAGTACTTC. Protein product: CSVASGRRETQYF.

Many counts were recorded for this clonotype. The V call is TRBV28, the J call TRBJ2-1; TRBD1 matches at 11 bases. The CDR3 consists of 16 residues. Germline V gene data show CDR1 as MDHEN and CDR2 as SYDVKM. V shed 2 bases, J shed 4 bases, and the junction held 4 bases outside the gene matches. The CDR3 spells CASSLLGQGEYNEQFF. The DNA for the CDR3 is TGTGCCAGCAGTTTACTGGGACAGGGGGAGTACAATGAGCAGTTCTTC. Based on the CDR3 plus reference TRBV28 and TRBJ2-1, the full variable domain is DVKVTQSSRYLVKRTGEKVFLECVQDMDHENMFWYRQDPGLGLRLIYFSYDVKMKEKGDIPEGYSVSREKKERFSLILESASTNQTSMYLCASSLLGQGEYNEQFFGPGTRLTVL.